The rows below give T cell receptor beta chains drawn from one sample of a study of CD8+CD57+ T cells in acquired aplastic anemia. TCRdb independently ran MiXCR on the reads; one entry per CDR3 protein. The sample shows about 180,000 distinct CDR3 sequences, nearly 65% of them seen only once. Sequencing was performed on sorted CD4+, CD8+, or CD8+CD57+ T cells (not recorded which) from PBMCs. All receptors derive from a human donor with aplastic anemia. CDR3s include the opening cysteine and the closing phenylalanine or tryptophan.

cdr3_length: 12
v_call: TRBV9
cdr3_aa: CASSVVSGKQYF

cdr3_length: 14
v_call: TRBV5-4
cdr3_aa: CASSLDRIIYGYTF

cdr3_length: 13
v_call: TRBV6-5
cdr3_aa: CASSYNWVYEQYF

cdr3_length: 14
v_call: TRBV5-4
cdr3_aa: CASSFPGNKDGYTF

cdr3_length: 15
v_call: TRBV2
cdr3_aa: CASTELAGGHNEQFF

cdr3_length: 14
v_call: TRBV19
cdr3_aa: CASSIGVTNYEQYF

cdr3_length: 13
v_call: TRBV5-6
cdr3_aa: CASSEGPSYGYTF

cdr3_length: 13
v_call: TRBV10-3
cdr3_aa: CASSYGGVETQYF

cdr3_length: 13
v_call: TRBV27
cdr3_aa: CASSIDSSYEQYF

cdr3_length: 13
v_call: TRBV2
cdr3_aa: CASSGPGRETQYF

cdr3_length: 12
v_call: TRBV12-3/TRBV12-4
cdr3_aa: CASSFEGMPLHF

cdr3_length: 20
v_call: TRBV6-6
cdr3_aa: CASSFGAPQRPSSYNSPLHF

cdr3_length: 14
v_call: TRBV7-2
cdr3_aa: CASSFGGGYTEAFF

cdr3_length: 13
v_call: TRBV7-2
cdr3_aa: CASSPSQNTEAFF

cdr3_length: 14
v_call: TRBV20-1
cdr3_aa: CSASGRGRHYEQYF

cdr3_length: 13
v_call: TRBV10-3
cdr3_aa: CAISGGTNYGYTF

cdr3_length: 15
v_call: TRBV5-1
cdr3_aa: CASSLALAGAYEQYF

cdr3_length: 15
v_call: TRBV15
cdr3_aa: CATSTGLAGVNEQFF

cdr3_length: 13
v_call: TRBV7-7
cdr3_aa: CASSRSRNTEAFF

cdr3_length: 15
v_call: TRBV7-9
cdr3_aa: CASRSRDSLQETQYF

cdr3_length: 14
v_call: TRBV27
cdr3_aa: CASSSLGGTSPLHF

cdr3_length: 14
v_call: TRBV7-8
cdr3_aa: CASSLVPGQYEQYF

cdr3_length: 18
v_call: TRBV7-8
cdr3_aa: CASSLVALRGGTNEKLFF

cdr3_length: 14
v_call: TRBV20-1
cdr3_aa: CSAREDNGYEKLFF

cdr3_length: 15
v_call: TRBV11-2
cdr3_aa: CASSLDIGDGYEQYF

cdr3_length: 16
v_call: TRBV2
cdr3_aa: CASSDPTSGPSPEQFF

cdr3_length: 14
v_call: TRBV12-3/TRBV12-4
cdr3_aa: CASSFGGGANEQFF

cdr3_length: 12
v_call: TRBV25-1
cdr3_aa: CASSDTGGEQYF

cdr3_length: 13
v_call: TRBV7-2
cdr3_aa: CASSRSISVEQYF

cdr3_length: 15
v_call: TRBV7-9
cdr3_aa: CASSFGQGSYNEQFF

cdr3_length: 17
v_call: TRBV5-1
cdr3_aa: CASSSRLAGGLQEKLFF

cdr3_length: 13
v_call: TRBV29-1
cdr3_aa: CSAISGGGNTIYF

cdr3_length: 16
v_call: TRBV7-2
cdr3_aa: CASSLVPGKSGNTIYF

cdr3_length: 14
v_call: TRBV7-2
cdr3_aa: CASSPRRGSYEQYF

cdr3_length: 17
v_call: TRBV9
cdr3_aa: CASSVSWLGGNTGELFF

cdr3_length: 11
v_call: TRBV30
cdr3_aa: CAWTHGWEQFF

cdr3_length: 13
v_call: TRBV6-6
cdr3_aa: CASSRGNDQPQHF

cdr3_length: 13
v_call: TRBV29-1
cdr3_aa: CSVYRAYSHGYTF

cdr3_length: 13
v_call: TRBV24-1
cdr3_aa: CATRQGENQPQHF

cdr3_length: 19
v_call: TRBV10-1
cdr3_aa: CASSEPARDSRRGEHGYTF

cdr3_length: 12
v_call: TRBV7-2
cdr3_aa: CASSSSPNTIYF

cdr3_length: 14
v_call: TRBV20-1
cdr3_aa: CSAREGLAIDTQYF

cdr3_length: 13
v_call: TRBV5-8
cdr3_aa: CASSLQGTDGYTF

cdr3_length: 12
v_call: TRBV19
cdr3_aa: CASSIVGDEQYF

cdr3_length: 16
v_call: TRBV2
cdr3_aa: CASSFRPGTGDYGYTF

cdr3_length: 15
v_call: TRBV4-1
cdr3_aa: CASSPLARGGDTQYF

cdr3_length: 15
v_call: TRBV5-1
cdr3_aa: CASRRINDRGETQYF

cdr3_length: 12
v_call: TRBV19
cdr3_aa: CASSTQGSIQYF

cdr3_length: 14
v_call: TRBV20-1
cdr3_aa: CSARQAAVNTETFF

cdr3_length: 15
v_call: TRBV6-5
cdr3_aa: CASSSRTGVPYEQYF

cdr3_length: 14
v_call: TRBV19
cdr3_aa: CASSLGTQNQPQHF

cdr3_length: 16
v_call: TRBV7-8
cdr3_aa: CASSAPRTGLYNEQFF

cdr3_length: 14
v_call: TRBV7-2
cdr3_aa: CASSLGATGYGYTF

cdr3_length: 15
v_call: TRBV9
cdr3_aa: CASSVGNGNQETQYF

cdr3_length: 15
v_call: TRBV19
cdr3_aa: CASSPGTGNNQPQHF

cdr3_length: 13
v_call: TRBV29-1
cdr3_aa: CSVGDRQSYGYTF

cdr3_length: 15
v_call: TRBV7-3
cdr3_aa: CASSQTGTGSTEAFF

cdr3_length: 14
v_call: TRBV4-1
cdr3_aa: CASSQDGGAYEQYF

cdr3_length: 13
v_call: TRBV24-1
cdr3_aa: CATSDWGADTQYF

cdr3_length: 12
v_call: TRBV12-3/TRBV12-4
cdr3_aa: CASSFTGVGYTF